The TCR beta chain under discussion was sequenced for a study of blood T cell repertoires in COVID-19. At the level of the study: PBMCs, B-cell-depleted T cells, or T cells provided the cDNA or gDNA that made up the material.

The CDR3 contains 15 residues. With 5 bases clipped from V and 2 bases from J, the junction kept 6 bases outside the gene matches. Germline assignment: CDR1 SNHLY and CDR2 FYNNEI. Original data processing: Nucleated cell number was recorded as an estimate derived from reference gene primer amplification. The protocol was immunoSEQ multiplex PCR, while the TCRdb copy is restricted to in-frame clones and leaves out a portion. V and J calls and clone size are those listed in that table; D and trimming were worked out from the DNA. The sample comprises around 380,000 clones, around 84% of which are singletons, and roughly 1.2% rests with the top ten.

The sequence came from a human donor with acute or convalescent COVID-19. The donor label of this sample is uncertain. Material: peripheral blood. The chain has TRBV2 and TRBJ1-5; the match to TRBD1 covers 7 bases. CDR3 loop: CASSSTGAGNQPQHF. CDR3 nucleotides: TGTGCCAGCAGTTCCACAGGGGCCGGCAATCAGCCCCAGCATTTT.